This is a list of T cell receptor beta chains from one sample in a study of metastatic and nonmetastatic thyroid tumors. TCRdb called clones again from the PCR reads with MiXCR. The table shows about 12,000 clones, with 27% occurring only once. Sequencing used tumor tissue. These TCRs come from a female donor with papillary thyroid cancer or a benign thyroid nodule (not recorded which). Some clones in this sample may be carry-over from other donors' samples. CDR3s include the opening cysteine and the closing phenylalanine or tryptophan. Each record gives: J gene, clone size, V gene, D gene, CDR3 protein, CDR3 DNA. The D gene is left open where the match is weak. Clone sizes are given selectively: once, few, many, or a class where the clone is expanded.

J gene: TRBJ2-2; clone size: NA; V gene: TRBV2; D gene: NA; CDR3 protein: CASSERGMRVSGELFF; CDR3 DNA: TGTGCCAGCAGTGAAAGGGGCATGAGGGTGTCCGGGGAGCTGTTTTTT
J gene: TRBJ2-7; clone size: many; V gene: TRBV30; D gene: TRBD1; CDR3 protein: CAWSAGTGGMDEQYF; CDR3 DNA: TGTGCCTGGAGTGCCGGGACAGGGGGTATGGACGAGCAGTACTTC
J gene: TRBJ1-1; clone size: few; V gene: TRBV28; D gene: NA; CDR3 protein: CASSLAFTEAFF; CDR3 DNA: TGTGCCAGCAGTTTAGCTTTTACTGAAGCTTTCTTT
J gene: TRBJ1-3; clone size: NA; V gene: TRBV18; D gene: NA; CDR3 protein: CASSMAGGIRGNTIYF; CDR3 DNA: TGTGCCAGCTCGATGGCGGGGGGCATTCGAGGAAACACCATATATTTT
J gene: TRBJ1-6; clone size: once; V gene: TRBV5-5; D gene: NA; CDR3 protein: CASSLVRSSPLHF; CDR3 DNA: TGTGCCAGCAGCTTGGTAAGGAGCTCACCCCTCCACTTT
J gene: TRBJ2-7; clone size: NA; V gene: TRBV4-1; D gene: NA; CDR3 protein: CASSQDHTSLTIYEQYF; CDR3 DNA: TGCGCCAGCAGCCAAGATCATACTAGCTTGACAATCTACGAGCAGTACTTC
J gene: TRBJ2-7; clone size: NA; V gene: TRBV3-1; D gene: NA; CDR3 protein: CASSQNSAYEQYF; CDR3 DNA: TGTGCCAGCAGCCAAAATTCAGCCTACGAGCAGTACTTC
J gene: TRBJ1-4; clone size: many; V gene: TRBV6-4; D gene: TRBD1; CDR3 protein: CASNGQGTNEKLFF; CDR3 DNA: TGTGCCAGCAACGGACAGGGAACTAATGAAAAACTGTTTTTT
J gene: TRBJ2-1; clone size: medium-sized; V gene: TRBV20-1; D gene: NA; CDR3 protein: CSARSPLNSGGEQFF; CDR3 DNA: TGCAGTGCTAGATCCCCCCTAAATAGCGGCGGTGAGCAGTTCTTC
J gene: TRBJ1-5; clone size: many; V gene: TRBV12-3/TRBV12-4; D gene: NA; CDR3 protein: CASRSGTDYQPQHF; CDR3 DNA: TGTGCCAGCAGATCCGGGACTGACTATCAGCCCCAGCATTTT
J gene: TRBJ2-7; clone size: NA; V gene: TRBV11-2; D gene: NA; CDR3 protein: CASSLELVRWYEQYF; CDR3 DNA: TGTGCCAGCAGCTTAGAACTAGTCAGGTGGTACGAGCAGTACTTC
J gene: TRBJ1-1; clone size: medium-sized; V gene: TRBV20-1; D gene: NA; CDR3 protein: CRIPRVGDTEAFF; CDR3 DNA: TGCAGGATCCCCAGGGTGGGGGACACTGAAGCTTTCTTT
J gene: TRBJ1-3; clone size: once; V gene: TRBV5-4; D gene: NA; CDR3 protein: CASSLWSRTRTGNTIYF; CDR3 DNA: TGTGCCAGCAGCTTGTGGTCCCGGACAAGAACTGGAAACACCATATATTTT
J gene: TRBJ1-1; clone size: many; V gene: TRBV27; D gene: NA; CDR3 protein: CASSLLGIRRTETFF; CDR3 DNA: TGTGCCAGCAGTTTATTGGGAATTAGGCGCACTGAAACTTTCTTT
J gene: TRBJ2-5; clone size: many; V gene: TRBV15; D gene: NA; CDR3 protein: CATSRDGPGPERGETQYF; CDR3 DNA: TGTGCCACCAGCAGAGATGGCCCGGGCCCTGAACGGGGAGAGACCCAGTACTTC
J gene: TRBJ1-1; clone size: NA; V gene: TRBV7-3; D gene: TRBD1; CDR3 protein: CASSPIQGAAIEAFF; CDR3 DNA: TGTGCCAGCAGTCCGATTCAGGGGGCCGCGATTGAAGCTTTCTTT
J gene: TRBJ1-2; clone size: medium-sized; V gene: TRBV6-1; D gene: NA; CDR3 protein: CASSEEGGEGYTF; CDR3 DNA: TGTGCCAGCAGTGAGGAGGGGGGGGAAGGCTACACCTTC
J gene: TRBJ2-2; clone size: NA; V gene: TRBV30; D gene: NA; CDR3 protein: CAWSVPSDDTGELFF; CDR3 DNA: TGTGCCTGGAGTGTACCTAGCGACGACACCGGGGAGCTGTTTTTT
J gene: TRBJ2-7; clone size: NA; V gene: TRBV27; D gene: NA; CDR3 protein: CASKRSGTSPLEQYF; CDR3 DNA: TGTGCCAGCAAGAGGAGTGGGACATCCCCCCTCGAGCAGTACTTC
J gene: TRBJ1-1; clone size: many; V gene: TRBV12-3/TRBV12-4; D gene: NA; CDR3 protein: CASSLGGSQNTEAFF; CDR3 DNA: TGTGCCAGCAGTTTAGGTGGCAGCCAGAACACTGAAGCTTTCTTT
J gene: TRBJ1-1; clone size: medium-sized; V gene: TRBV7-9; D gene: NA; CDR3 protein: CASSLGGYRTEAFF; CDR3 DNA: TGTGCCAGCAGCTTAGGAGGGTATCGGACTGAAGCTTTCTTT
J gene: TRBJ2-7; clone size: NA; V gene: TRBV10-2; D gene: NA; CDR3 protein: CASSESNRGSYEQYF; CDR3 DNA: TGCGCCAGCAGTGAGTCGAATCGGGGTTCCTACGAGCAGTACTTC
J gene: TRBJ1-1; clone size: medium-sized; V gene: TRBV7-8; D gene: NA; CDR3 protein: CASVLNTEAFF; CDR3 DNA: TGTGCCAGCGTCTTAAACACTGAAGCTTTCTTT
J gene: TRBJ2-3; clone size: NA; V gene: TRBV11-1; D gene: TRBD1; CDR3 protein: CASSPSAGGYTDTQYF; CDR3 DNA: TGTGCCAGCAGCCCGTCCGCAGGGGGTTATACAGATACGCAGTATTTT
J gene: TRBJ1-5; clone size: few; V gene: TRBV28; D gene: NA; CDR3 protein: CASSLRGRSRQPQHF; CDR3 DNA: TGTGCCAGCAGTTTAAGGGGCCGGTCGAGACAGCCCCAGCATTTT
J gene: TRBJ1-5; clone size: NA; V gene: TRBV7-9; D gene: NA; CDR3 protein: CASSLGIPGQPQHF; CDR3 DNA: TGTGCCAGCAGCCTCGGGATTCCCGGCCAGCCCCAGCATTTT
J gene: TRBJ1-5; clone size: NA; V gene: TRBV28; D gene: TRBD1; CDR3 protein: CASSHSGTGGAPQPQHF; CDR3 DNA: TGTGCCAGCAGTCACTCGGGGACAGGGGGCGCCCCGCAGCCCCAGCATTTT
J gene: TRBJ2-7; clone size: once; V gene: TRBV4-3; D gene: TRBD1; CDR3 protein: CASSRDRGREQYF; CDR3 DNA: TGCGCCAGCAGCCGGGACAGGGGGAGAGAGCAGTACTTC
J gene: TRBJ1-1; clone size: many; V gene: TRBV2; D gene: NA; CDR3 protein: CASSADTEAFF; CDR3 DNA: TGTGCCAGCAGTGCGGATACAGAAGCTTTCTTT